A single sample gave rise to the 18 T cell receptor beta chains below, sequenced in a study of cytomegalovirus exposure and HLA in healthy donors. The PCR used 60 Vbeta and 13 Jbeta primers. Assay used: immunoSEQ multiplex PCR; TCRdb lists only in-frame clones, some missing. The table records 50,000 or so clones, around 73% of them present only once. The sample taken for sequencing was PBMCs. These receptors came from a woman in her thirties or forties in good health and CMV-seropositive.

The chain has TRBV30 and TRBJ2-6; tentative D call: TRBD2 (5 bases). V lost 3 bases, J lost 4 bases, and 7 bases lay in between. Germline V gene data show CDR1 as GTSNPN and CDR2 as SVGIG (reference sequence). This CDR3 is built from 13 residues. The CDR3 region has the DNA TGTGCCTGGAGGGAGGCCGGGGCCAACGTCCTGACTTTC. Protein sequence: CAWREAGANVLTF.

CDR3 sequence reads: CATRFPGIHGYTF. CDR3 in DNA: TGTGCCACCAGATTTCCGGGGATTCATGGCTACACCTTC. The rearrangement joins TRBV6-5 to TRBJ1-2; D is ambiguous. The length of the CDR3 is 13 residues. The V gene's germline CDR1 is MNHEY and CDR2 SVGAGI. Trimming stripped 10 bases from V and 6 bases from J, with 18 bases between.

The chain joins TRBV4-2 to TRBJ2-3, with D possibly being TRBD1 (6 bases). V lost 0 bases to trimming and J lost 10 bases, with 20 bases between them. Per germline, CDR1 LGHNA and CDR2 YNFKEQ. This CDR3 contains 16 residues. For the CDR3, the DNA is TGTGCCAGCAGCCAAGAAGCCCTCGGACAGAACCCATCGCAGTATTTT. Translation: CASSQEALGQNPSQYF.

The genes are TRBV30 and TRBJ1-5; 8 bases map to TRBD1. This CDR3 has 14 amino acids. The trim removed 0 bases at V and 2 bases at J, leaving 0 bases unmatched. Germline CDR1 reads GTSNPN; CDR2 reads SVGIG (reference sequence). CDR3 loop: CAWSVQGGNQPQHF. The CDR3 DNA follows: TGTGCCTGGAGTGTACAGGGGGGCAATCAGCCCCAGCATTTT.

V and J are TRBV12-5 and TRBJ2-3; D may be TRBD2 (6 bases). V shed 6 bases and J shed 7 bases, with 20 bases lying between them. There are 15 residues in the CDR3. Germline CDR1 reads LGHNT; CDR2 reads FRNRAP. The CDR3 loop is CASGRAAGSGYTQYF. The CDR3 DNA sequence: TGTGCTAGTGGCCGCGCTGCGGGGTCAGGATATACGCAGTATTTT.

V usage is TRBV19 and J usage is TRBJ2-7; TRBD2 might be the D (5 bases). From germline, CDR1 is LNHDA and CDR2 SQIVND (reference sequence). Deletions cut 3 bases from V and 5 bases from J, with 8 bases between. CDR3 length: 12 residues. Here the CDR3 DNA reads TGTGCCAGTAGTATCCGAGGGAACGAGCAGTACTTC. Protein sequence: CASSIRGNEQYF.

This clone came up once. The chain links TRBV19 to TRBJ2-7; D unclear. CDR1 and CDR2 (germline): LNHDA, SQIVND (reference sequence). The ends were cut back, 5 bases at V and 2 bases at J, with 10 bases in the middle. The CDR3 loop spans 13 amino acids. CDR3 loop: CASSPRITYEQYF. The CDR3 DNA follows: TGTGCCAGTAGTCCCAGGATCACCTACGAGCAGTACTTC.

This chain links TRBV19 with TRBJ1-1; no definite D call. CDR1 and CDR2 from the germline V gene are LNHDA and SQIVND (reference sequence). V lost 1 base, J lost 3 bases, and 9 bases lay in between. This CDR3 region has 14 residues. The CDR3 nucleotides read TGTGCCAGTAGTATAGGTTTGCCAGACACTGAAGCTTTCTTT. Its translation is CASSIGLPDTEAFF.

The V gene is TRBV21-1, the J gene TRBJ2-7; TRBD1 reflects the table's D call only, with no check against the DNA. TRBV21-1 is marked as a pseudogene. This CDR3 comprises 16 residues. The CDR3 spells CASSMGTGRSGGEQYF. CDR3 DNA sequence: TGTGCCAGCAGCATGGGCACGGGAAGGTCAGGGGGCGAGCAGTACTTC.

The chain is built from TRBV7-2 and TRBJ1-5; TRBD1 agrees at 7 bases. Germline V lookup: CDR1 SGHTA, CDR2 FQGNSA. The ends lost 0 bases at V and 9 bases at J; junction bases unmatched: 8. The CDR3 extends over 15 amino acids. DNA for the CDR3: TGTGCCAGCAGCTTAGCGCTAACAGGGGTTGGGCCCCAGCATTTT. It encodes CASSLALTGVGPQHF.

A remark on this clone: No DNA is shown, since the ends of the CDR3 on it are uncertain; the CDR3 is the one TCRdb lists. The rearrangement uses TRBV6-5 and TRBJ2-7; whether TRBD1, the table's D call, matches the DNA was not checked. The germline V gene has CDR1 MNHEY and CDR2 SVGAGI. Termini included, the CDR3 measures 14 amino acids. CDR3 loop: CASSSFGQGATEYF.

The CDR3 coding sequence is TGTGCCAGCAGCCCGGGGGCGGGGGGGCGGGATACGCAGTATTTT. This sequence encodes CASSPGAGGRDTQYF. V gene TRBV4-2 combines with J gene TRBJ2-3; 9 bases map to TRBD2. J was trimmed by 6 bases and V by 4 bases; bases with no gene match: 8. This CDR3 contains 15 residues. CDR1 and CDR2 (germline): LGHNA, YNFKEQ.

This chain links TRBV19 with TRBJ1-1; D is ambiguous. Trimming took off 5 bases at V and 1 base at J, with 5 bases between the two ends. Germline assignment: CDR1 LNHDA and CDR2 SQIVND (reference sequence). There are 12 residues in the CDR3. In nucleotides, the CDR3 is TGTGCCAGTAGTTTCAGGAACACTGAAGCTTTCTTT. Its protein is CASSFRNTEAFF.

The chain has TRBV5-1 and TRBJ1-1, with a tentative D call TRBD1 (6 bases). The CDR3 is made up of 13 amino acids. Trimming cost V 5 bases and J 1 base, with 9 bases left between them. Germline V lookup: CDR1 SGHRS, CDR2 YFSETQ. The CDR3 DNA follows: TGCGCCAGCAGACTACAGGGGAACACTGAAGCTTTCTTT. Translation: CASRLQGNTEAFF.

The rearrangement uses TRBV28 and TRBJ2-5, with TRBD2 matching over 8 bases. Looked up from germline, CDR1 is MDHEN and CDR2 is SYDVKM. The CDR3 runs 15 residues. V gave up 4 bases and J gave up 1 base; unmatched junction bases: 5. CDR3 sequence reads: CASSSDLAGQETQYF. In nucleotides, the CDR3 is TGTGCCAGCAGTTCTGACCTAGCGGGCCAAGAGACCCAGTACTTC.

This clone was seen just once. The CDR3 nucleotides are TGCAGCGTTTGGGACAGGGCTTCGTCAGCTTTCTTT. It encodes CSVWDRASSAFF. The V and J genes are TRBV29-1 and TRBJ1-1, with 9 bases aligning to TRBD1. Germline values: CDR1 SQVTM, CDR2 ANQGSEA. The CDR3 consists of 12 residues. J was trimmed by 10 bases and V by 5 bases; bases with no gene match: 8. The full variable domain, completed using reference TRBV29-1 and TRBJ1-1, is SAVISQKPSRDICQRGTSLTIQCQVDSQVTMMFWYRQQPGQSLTLIATANQGSEATYESGFVIDKFPISRPNLTFSTLTVSNMSPEDSSIYLCSVWDRASSAFFGQGTRLTVV.

The rearrangement links TRBV29-1 to TRBJ1-2; TRBD1 aligns across 7 bases. Trimming took 5 bases from V and 4 from J; bases not matched to a gene: 4. Germline CDR1 SQVTM, CDR2 ANQGSEA. This CDR3 has 12 residues. DNA of the CDR3: TGCAGCGTTCTGGACAGGCGCTATGGCTACACCTTC. This encodes CSVLDRRYGYTF.

This clone was observed a single time. The rearrangement joins TRBV7-8 to TRBJ1-4; 7 nucleotides match TRBD1. Germline trimming cut 5 bases from V and 7 bases from J; bases unmatched to any gene: 7. The CDR3 is 14 amino acids. Germline values: CDR1 SGHVS, CDR2 FQNEAQ. The CDR3 DNA reads TGTGCCAGCAGCAGGACAGGAGGAGGTGAAAAACTGTTTTTT. Encoded protein: CASSRTGGGEKLFF.